A single sample is the source of the 20 T cell receptor beta chains below, sequenced in a study of blood T cell repertoires in COVID-19. The table came from immunoSEQ multiplex PCR; TCRdb's copy has only in-frame clones and leaves some out. The table shows more than 95,000 clones, with approximately 90% occurring only once. The sequenced sample was peripheral blood. The receptors come from a human donor in a cohort sampled during active COVID-19.

The V call is TRBV2, the J call TRBJ2-5; no firm D call. Trimming took off 7 bases at V and 4 bases at J, with 4 bases between the two ends. CDR3 size: 10 residues. From germline, CDR1 is SNHLY and CDR2 FYNNEI. CDR3 sequence reads: CASKLETQYF. CDR3 DNA sequence: TGTGCCAGCAAACTAGAGACCCAGTACTTC.

The V and J genes are TRBV10-1 and TRBJ2-7; 10 bases are a match to TRBD2. Germline V gene lookup returns CDR1 WNHNN and CDR2 SYGVQD (reference sequence). V was pared by 5 bases and J by 6 bases, with 7 bases of the junction left unmatched. There are 14 residues in the CDR3. The CDR3 region is CASSQTSGIGEQYF. The DNA of the CDR3 is TGCGCCAGCAGTCAAACTAGCGGGATAGGCGAGCAGTACTTC.

This chain joins TRBV6-5 and TRBJ2-7; 7 bases are shared with TRBD1. CDR3 length equals 11 residues. Germline V gives CDR1 MNHEY, CDR2 SVGAGI. Trimming took 10 bases from V and 5 from J; bases not matched to a gene: 5. Here the CDR3 reads CATQGPHEQYF. The CDR3 region has the DNA TGTGCCACACAGGGGCCGCACGAGCAGTACTTC.

This chain links TRBV27 with TRBJ1-2; D uncertain. Germline V gene data show CDR1 as MNHEY and CDR2 as SMNVEV (reference sequence). With 7 bases removed from V and 2 bases from J, the gap between germline ends came to 20 bases. The CDR3 is 16 amino acids. The CDR3 sequence: CASNRPIDPVNYGYTF. CDR3 DNA sequence: TGTGCCAGCAACAGACCGATAGATCCCGTAAACTATGGCTACACCTTC.

V is TRBV28 and J is TRBJ1-4, with TRBD1 identical over 9 bases. The CDR3 has 15 amino acids. Germline assignment: CDR1 MDHEN and CDR2 SYDVKM. V trimming: 6 bases; J trimming: 8 bases; junction bases outside the gene matches: 10. This chain's CDR3 is CASSHPTGGLEKLFF. In DNA form, the CDR3 reads TGTGCCAGCAGCCACCCGACAGGGGGGCTCGAAAAACTGTTTTTT.

The genes are TRBV29-1 and TRBJ2-6, with TRBD1 as a possible D gene (5 bases). Per germline, CDR1 SQVTM and CDR2 ANQGSEA. The germline V and J ends were trimmed by 6 bases and 4 bases, with 10 bases remaining between them. This CDR3 comprises 13 residues. CDR3 loop: CSVQGTGANVLTF. CDR3 DNA: TGCAGCGTGCAGGGTACGGGGGCCAACGTCCTGACTTTC.

The rearrangement uses TRBV5-1 and TRBJ1-5; D is unresolved. Trimming removed 0 bases at V and 0 bases at J, with 7 bases between. Germline lookup yields CDR1 SGHRS and CDR2 YFSETQ. The CDR3 sequence is 15 residues long. This CDR3 reads CASSLDSNSNQPQHF. CDR3 sequence (DNA): TGCGCCAGCAGCTTGGACAGTAATAGCAATCAGCCCCAGCATTTT.

In this sample, this clone turned up once. V and J are TRBV5-4 and TRBJ2-2; D gene ambiguous. CDR1 SGHNT and CDR2 YYREEE come from the germline V gene (reference sequence). V was cut by 0 bases and J by 6 bases, with 9 bases left in between. There are 14 residues in the CDR3. CDR3 sequence reads: CASSLARMAGELFF. The CDR3 DNA follows: TGTGCCAGCAGCTTGGCGAGGATGGCCGGGGAGCTGTTTTTT.

The V and J genes are TRBV15 and TRBJ2-7, with D perhaps TRBD2 (6 bases). From germline, CDR1 is LNHNV and CDR2 YYDKDF (reference sequence). Trimming took 4 bases from V and 4 from J, leaving 17 bases between them. The CDR3 covers 15 residues. DNA of the CDR3: TGTGCCACCAGCATTGAGCGGGCCCTGGCGTACGAGCAGTACTTC. Translated: CATSIERALAYEQYF.

The CDR3 is CATSKGGGSNQPQHF. CDR3 in DNA: TGTGCCACCAGTAAAGGGGGAGGGAGCAATCAGCCCCAGCATTTT. The chain recombines TRBV24-1 with TRBJ1-5; tentative D call: TRBD1 (6 bases). Germline values: CDR1 KGHDR, CDR2 SFDVKD. The CDR3 sequence is 15 residues long. V lost 6 bases, J lost 1 base, and 12 bases lay in between.

The J gene is TRBJ1-5, the V gene TRBV6-5, with TRBD1 matching 10 bases. The V and J ends lost 6 bases and 0 bases, in that order; junction bases with no gene match: 2. Germline values: CDR1 MNHEY, CDR2 SVGAGI. This CDR3 has 15 residues. In DNA, the CDR3 is TGTGCCAGCAGGGGACAGGGGAATAGCAATCAGCCCCAGCATTTT. This translates into CASRGQGNSNQPQHF.

CDR3 DNA: TGTGCCACCATGTTTGGTGAGCGGGGGTACACAGATACGCAGTATTTT. This codes for CATMFGERGYTDTQYF. This chain uses TRBV6-6 with TRBJ2-3; 8 bases match TRBD2. This CDR3 has 16 residues. The germline CDR1 and CDR2 sequences are MNHNY and SVGAGI (reference sequence). With V trimmed by 10 bases and J by 2 bases, 14 bases remained unmatched.

This chain joins TRBV6-5 and TRBJ1-1; TRBD1 aligns across 8 bases. Losses at the gene ends were 5 bases for V and 2 bases for J; bases not matched to a gene: 7. The CDR3 has 15 amino acids. Germline CDR1 and CDR2: MNHEY and SVGAGI. The CDR3 nucleotides are TGTGCCAGCAGTCCTGGGGGACAGGTAAACACTGAAGCTTTCTTT. Encoded protein: CASSPGGQVNTEAFF.

J is TRBJ2-5 and V is TRBV28; the D is unclear. Germline CDR1 is MDHEN and CDR2 is SYDVKM. Trimming took 3 bases from V and 5 from J, leaving 4 bases between them. This CDR3 has 11 amino acids. The CDR3, as DNA: TGTGCCAGCAGTTTGGAGGAGACCCAGTACTTC. It is translated as CASSLEETQYF.

The chain is built from TRBV7-9 and TRBJ1-4; D ambiguous. The CDR3 loop spans 12 amino acids. Germline V CDR1 and CDR2: SEHNR, FQNEAQ (reference sequence). V was trimmed by 4 bases and J by 6 bases, leaving 6 bases between them. Here the CDR3 reads CASSSLYEKLFF. The DNA for the CDR3 is TGTGCCAGCAGCTCCCTTTATGAAAAACTGTTTTTT. Drawing the rest from reference TRBV7-9 and TRBJ1-4, the complete variable domain is DTGVSQNPRHKITKRGQNVTFRCDPISEHNRLYWYRQTLGQGPEFLTYFQNEAQLEKSRLLSDRFSAERPKGSFSTLEIQRTEQGDSAMYLCASSSLYEKLFFGSGTQLSVL.

The chain carries TRBV3-1 (or the pseudogene TRBV3-2) and TRBJ2-1, with 11 bases identical to TRBD2. This CDR3 region has 15 residues. V gave up 4 bases and J gave up 7 bases; unmatched junction bases: 6. The germline V gene encodes CDR1 LGHDT and CDR2 YNNKEL (reference sequence). In nucleotides, the CDR3 is TGTGCCAGCAGCCCCTTAGCGGGGGGGCGGAATGAGCAGTTCTTC. As protein: CASSPLAGGRNEQFF.

This clone turned up a few times. The chain recombines TRBV11-3 with TRBJ2-7; TRBD2 matches 7 bases. J lost 4 bases, V lost 2 bases, and 14 bases had no gene match. The germline gives CDR1 SGHNT, CDR2 YENEEA. This CDR3 is 17 amino acids long. CDR3 amino acids: CASSLTSSGGTPYEQYF. Here the CDR3 DNA reads TGTGCCAGCAGCTTAACGTCTAGCGGAGGGACCCCTTACGAGCAGTACTTC. Supplemented by reference TRBV11-3 and TRBJ2-7, the full variable domain reads EAGVVQSPRYKIIEKKQPVAFWCNPISGHNTLYWYLQNLGQGPELLIRYENEEAVDDSQLPKDRFSAERLKGVDSTLKIQPAELGDSAVYLCASSLTSSGGTPYEQYFGPGTRLTVT.

V usage is TRBV9 and J usage is TRBJ1-4; D is uncertain. CDR3 size: 17 residues. Trimming removed 0 bases at V and 3 bases at J, with 15 bases between. Germline assignment: CDR1 SGDLS and CDR2 YYNGEE. The CDR3 here is CASSVGLHREANEKLFF. The CDR3 DNA is TGTGCCAGCAGCGTAGGTTTGCACCGAGAGGCTAATGAAAAACTGTTTTTT.

The chain carries TRBV19 and TRBJ2-7; 11 bases align to TRBD2. The CDR3 totals 17 residues. Germline V gives CDR1 LNHDA, CDR2 SQIVND (reference sequence). V shed 8 bases and J 7 bases; nucleotides not matched to a gene: 19. CDR3 amino acids: CASASQGRTSGRKEQYF. Here the CDR3 DNA reads TGTGCCAGTGCCTCTCAGGGGAGGACTAGCGGGCGTAAAGAGCAGTACTTC.

This clone was counted a few times. Here the CDR3 DNA reads TGTGCCAGCAGCTCTCTAGGAGCGGGGGGGCCGAATCAGTTCTTC. Amino acid sequence: CASSSLGAGGPNQFF. The rearrangement joins TRBV7-6 to TRBJ2-1, with TRBD2 identical over 10 bases. CDR3 length: 15 amino acids. Germline assignment: CDR1 SGHVS and CDR2 FNYEAQ. Trimming cost V 4 bases and J 13 bases; bases outside gene matches: 13.